Sequencing of this T cell receptor beta chain was carried out in a study of CD8 T cells in Susac syndrome. The CDR3 has 18 amino acids. V gave up 3 bases and J gave up 2 bases; unmatched junction bases: 12. Looked up from germline, CDR1 is LGHNA and CDR2 is YNFKEQ. Random hexamers were used to reverse transcribe an amount of about 0.45 to 1 ug RNA. A single record per CDR3 protein comes from TCRdb applying MiXCR to the immunoSEQ multiplex PCR reads. The profile covers 150,000 to 200,000 distinct CDR3 sequences, with just under 95% appearing a single time and 0.13% taken by the ten largest. The rearrangement uses TRBV4-2 and TRBJ2-7, with TRBD2 matching 11 bases. The sample consisted of CD4+ T cells from PBMCs. This TCR came from a human donor in good health. CDR3 in DNA: TGTGCCAGCAGCCACGAGAGAATAGCGGGGGGGCGGGCCTACGAGCAGTACTTC. As protein: CASSHERIAGGRAYEQYF.